This entry is about one T cell receptor beta chain. Sequence at one end of the junction differs from germline and may be a read error. Germline values: CDR1 SGHAT, CDR2 FQNNGV. The CDR3 runs to 13 residues. Methods used by the authors: Using reference gene primer amplification, nucleated cell counts were estimated. This table comes from immunoSEQ multiplex PCR, and its TCRdb copy is limited to in-frame clones, with some not included. Clonal size and the V and J genes are those of that table, whereas D and trimming came from the DNA. Seen here are some 59,000 clones, roughly 76% observed once, and the top ten hold approximately 4.9%. The sample is drawn from a study of blood T cell repertoires in COVID-19. Study background: The cDNA or gDNA used as material had been derived from T cells, B-cell-depleted T cells, or PBMCs.

The TCR comes from a woman in her sixties with acute or convalescent COVID-19. Sequencing was done on a sample of peripheral blood. The chain employs TRBV11-2 and TRBJ2-7, with no clear D. CDR3 DNA sequence: TGTGCCAGCAGCTTAAATCAAGAGGCCTCCCAAATATTC. This sequence encodes CASSLNQEASQIF.